Listed below are T cell receptor beta chains from one sample, sequenced in a study of blood T cell repertoires in COVID-19. TCRdb's copy holds only in-frame clones and misses some; the assay was immunoSEQ multiplex PCR. The data contain around 150,000 clones, more than 75% of them singletons. Material: peripheral blood. The source is a man aged 65 to 79 with acute or convalescent COVID-19. The CDR3 runs from the conserved cysteine through the conserved F or W. The D gene is left open where the match is weak. Clone size is not always given. Where it is, it says once, few, many or a class for expanded clones.

>once|TRBJ2-2|TRBD1|TRBV9
CASSTHRGAGELFF
TGTGCCAGCAGCACTCACAGGGGAGCCGGGGAGCTGTTTTTT
>.|TRBJ1-1|TRBD1|TRBV5-1
CASSLGQGRGTEAFF
TGCGCCAGCAGCTTGGGACAGGGTCGGGGCACTGAAGCTTTCTTT
>.|TRBJ2-7|TRBD1|TRBV5-1
CASSTWTGTYEQYF
TGCGCCAGCAGCACCTGGACAGGAACTTACGAGCAGTACTTC
>.|TRBJ2-7|.|TRBV9
CASSVAGTHEQYF
TGTGCCAGCAGCGTGGCAGGTACCCACGAGCAGTACTTC
>.|TRBJ2-5|TRBD2|TRBV6-1
CASSEGVAGGTQYF
TGTGCCAGCAGTGAAGGGGTAGCGGGAGGGACCCAGTACTTC
>.|TRBJ2-3|.|TRBV7-3
CASSAQGPDTQYF
TGTGCCAGCAGCGCGCAGGGTCCAGATACGCAGTATTTT
>.|TRBJ2-1|.|TRBV6-5
CASSLTSYNEQFF
TGTGCCAGCAGCCTGACTAGCTACAATGAGCAGTTCTTC
>.|TRBJ2-7|TRBD1|TRBV19
CASSTPNRGQPYEQYF
TGTGCCAGTAGTACCCCAAACCGGGGACAGCCCTACGAGCAGTACTTC
>.|TRBJ2-3|.|TRBV28
CATGAPDTDTQYF
TGTGCCACTGGGGCGCCTGACACAGATACGCAGTATTTT
>.|TRBJ2-1|TRBD1|TRBV19
CASSIARQGSVNEQFF
TGTGCCAGTAGTATAGCCCGACAGGGGTCCGTCAATGAGCAGTTCTTC
>.|TRBJ1-5|.|TRBV6-5
CASLPPGLRSQHF
TGTGCCAGCCTTCCCCCCGGACTCCGGTCCCAGCATTTT
>.|TRBJ1-5|.|TRBV6-6
CASSGGQRDQPQHF
TGTGCCAGCTCGGGGGGTCAGAGGGACCAGCCCCAGCATTTT
>.|TRBJ1-1|TRBD1|TRBV30
CAWSALRGQDTEAFF
TGTGCCTGGAGTGCTCTTCGGGGACAGGACACTGAAGCTTTCTTT
>.|TRBJ1-5|.|TRBV19
CASSPLGQTFYSNQPQHF
TGTGCCAGTAGTCCCCTCGGACAGACTTTCTATAGCAATCAGCCCCAGCATTTT
>few|TRBJ1-6|TRBD1|TRBV27
CASGQQGAAYNSPLHF
TGTGCCAGCGGACAACAGGGGGCTGCCTATAATTCACCCCTCCACTTT
>.|TRBJ2-5|TRBD2|TRBV28
CASNPGRRAETQYF
TGTGCCAGCAACCCCGGGAGGAGGGCAGAGACCCAGTACTTC
>.|TRBJ1-4|.|TRBV11-2
CASSLDTTNEKLFF
TGTGCCAGCAGCTTGGACACAACTAATGAAAAACTGTTTTTT
>.|TRBJ2-3|.|TRBV6-5
CASSRDGMGGDTQYF
TGTGCCAGCAGTAGGGACGGCATGGGGGGAGATACGCAGTATTTT
>.|TRBJ2-7|.|TRBV5-5
CASSHVDFSYEQYF
TGTGCCAGCAGTCACGTGGACTTCTCCTACGAGCAGTACTTC
>.|TRBJ2-4|.|TRBV7-8
CASSLNRQNIQYF
TGTGCCAGCAGCTTAAACAGACAAAACATTCAGTACTTC
>once|TRBJ2-1|TRBD2|TRBV23-1
CAAPGSGSGSEDEQFF
TGCGCCGCCCCGGGGTCGGGTAGCGGGAGCGAAGATGAGCAGTTCTTC
>.|TRBJ2-7|.|TRBV6-5
CASNRGAGEGYEQYF
TGTGCCAGCAACCGAGGGGCAGGGGAGGGATACGAGCAGTACTTC
>.|TRBJ2-7|TRBD2|TRBV6-5
CASRGLAETYEQYF
TGTGCCAGCAGAGGACTAGCGGAGACCTACGAGCAGTACTTC
>.|TRBJ1-1|TRBD1|TRBV6-5
CASHLGGINTEAFF
TGTGCCAGCCACCTAGGGGGCATCAACACTGAAGCTTTCTTT
>.|TRBJ2-7|TRBD1|TRBV5-4
CASSLGQGETYEQYF
TGTGCCAGCAGCTTGGGACAGGGGGAAACCTACGAGCAGTACTTC
>.|TRBJ1-1|.|TRBV7-2
CASSVRNRVDTEAFF
TGTGCCAGCAGCGTCCGGAACAGGGTTGACACTGAAGCTTTCTTT
>.|TRBJ1-2|.|TRBV12-3/TRBV12-4
CASSLELRYGYTF
TGTGCCAGCAGTTTGGAGCTCCGCTATGGCTACACCTTC
>.|TRBJ1-5|.|TRBV6-5
CASSYDGQTNQPQHF
TGTGCCAGCAGTTACGACGGACAGACTAATCAGCCCCAGCATTTT
>few|TRBJ1-1|.|TRBV7-2
CASSRRGTEAFF
TGTGCCAGCAGCCGTCGGGGCACTGAAGCTTTCTTT
>.|TRBJ2-1|TRBD2|TRBV7-8
CASSLVGSGTYNEQFF
TGTGCCAGCAGCTTAGTGGGTAGCGGGACCTACAATGAGCAGTTCTTC